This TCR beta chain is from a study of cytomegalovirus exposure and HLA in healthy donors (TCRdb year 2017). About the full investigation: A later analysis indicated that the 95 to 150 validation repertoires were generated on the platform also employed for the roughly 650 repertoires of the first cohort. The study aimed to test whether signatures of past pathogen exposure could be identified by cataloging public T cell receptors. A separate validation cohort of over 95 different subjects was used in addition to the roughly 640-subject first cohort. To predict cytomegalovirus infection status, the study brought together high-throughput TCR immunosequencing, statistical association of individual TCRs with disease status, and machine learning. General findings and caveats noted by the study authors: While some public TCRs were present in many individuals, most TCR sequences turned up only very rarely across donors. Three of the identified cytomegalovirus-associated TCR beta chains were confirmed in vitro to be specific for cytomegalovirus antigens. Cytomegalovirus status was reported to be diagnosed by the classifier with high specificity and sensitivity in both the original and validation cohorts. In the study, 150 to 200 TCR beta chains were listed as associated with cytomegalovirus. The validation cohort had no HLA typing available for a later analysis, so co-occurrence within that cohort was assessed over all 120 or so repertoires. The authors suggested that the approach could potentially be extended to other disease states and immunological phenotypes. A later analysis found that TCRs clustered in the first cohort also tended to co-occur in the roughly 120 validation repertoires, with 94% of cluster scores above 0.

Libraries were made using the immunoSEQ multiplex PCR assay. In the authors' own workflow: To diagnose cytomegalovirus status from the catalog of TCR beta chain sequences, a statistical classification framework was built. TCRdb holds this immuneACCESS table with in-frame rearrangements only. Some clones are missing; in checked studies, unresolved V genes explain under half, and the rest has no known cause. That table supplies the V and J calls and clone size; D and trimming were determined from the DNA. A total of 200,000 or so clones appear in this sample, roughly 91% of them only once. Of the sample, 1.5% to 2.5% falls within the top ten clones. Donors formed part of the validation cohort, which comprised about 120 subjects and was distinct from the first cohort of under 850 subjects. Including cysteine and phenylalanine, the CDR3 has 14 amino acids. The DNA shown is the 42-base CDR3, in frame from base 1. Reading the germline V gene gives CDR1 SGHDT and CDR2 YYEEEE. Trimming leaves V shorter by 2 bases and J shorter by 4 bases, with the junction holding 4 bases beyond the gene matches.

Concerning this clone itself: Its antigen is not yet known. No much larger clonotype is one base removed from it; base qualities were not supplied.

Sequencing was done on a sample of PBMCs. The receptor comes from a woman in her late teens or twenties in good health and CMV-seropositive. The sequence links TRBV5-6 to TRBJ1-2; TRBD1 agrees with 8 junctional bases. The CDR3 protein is CASSFQGAVYGYTF. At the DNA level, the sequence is TGTGCCAGCAGCTTCCAGGGGGCTGTCTATGGCTACACCTTC.